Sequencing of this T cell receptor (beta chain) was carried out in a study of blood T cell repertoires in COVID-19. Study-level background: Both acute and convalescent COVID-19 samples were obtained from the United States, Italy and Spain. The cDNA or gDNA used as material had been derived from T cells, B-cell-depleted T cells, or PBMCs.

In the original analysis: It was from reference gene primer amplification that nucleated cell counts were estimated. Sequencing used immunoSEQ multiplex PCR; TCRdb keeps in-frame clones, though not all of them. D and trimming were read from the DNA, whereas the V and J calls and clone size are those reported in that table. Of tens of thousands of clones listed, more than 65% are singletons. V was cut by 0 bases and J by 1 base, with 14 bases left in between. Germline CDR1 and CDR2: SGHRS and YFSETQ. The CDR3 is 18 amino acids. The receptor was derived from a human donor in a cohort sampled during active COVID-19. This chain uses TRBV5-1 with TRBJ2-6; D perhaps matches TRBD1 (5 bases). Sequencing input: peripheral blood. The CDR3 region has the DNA TGCGCCAGCAGCTTGGAGGGCAGGGTGTGGTCTGGGGCCAACGTCCTGACTTTC. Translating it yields CASSLEGRVWSGANVLTF.